This T cell receptor (beta chain) is from a study of shared clonotypes between healthy human individuals. Splitting of each subset's genomic DNA was done evenly across several immunoSEQ plates. The table came from immunoSEQ multiplex PCR; TCRdb's copy has only in-frame clones and leaves some out. The sample consists of over 2 million clones, under 95% of them appearing once. The germline CDR1 and CDR2 sequences are LNHDA and SQIVND (reference sequence). After removal of 7 bases from V and 7 bases from J, the junction contained 17 bases not matched to a gene. The CDR3 loop spans 16 amino acids. A note on this clone: As yet, its antigen is unknown.

The study's findings and limits: Non-shared clonotypes had lower generation probabilities than those shared by all four donors.

This chain joins TRBV19 and TRBJ2-7; 9 bases align to TRBD2. This sequence was found in a young man in good health. Some clones in this sample may be carry-over from other donors' samples. Material: naive CD4+ T cells from PBMCs. Subset indicated: CD45RA+ positively selected. The DNA of the CDR3 is TGTGCCAGTAAATTGGGGGGACTAGCCGTTCCAAAGGAGCAGTACTTC. The encoded protein is CASKLGGLAVPKEQYF.